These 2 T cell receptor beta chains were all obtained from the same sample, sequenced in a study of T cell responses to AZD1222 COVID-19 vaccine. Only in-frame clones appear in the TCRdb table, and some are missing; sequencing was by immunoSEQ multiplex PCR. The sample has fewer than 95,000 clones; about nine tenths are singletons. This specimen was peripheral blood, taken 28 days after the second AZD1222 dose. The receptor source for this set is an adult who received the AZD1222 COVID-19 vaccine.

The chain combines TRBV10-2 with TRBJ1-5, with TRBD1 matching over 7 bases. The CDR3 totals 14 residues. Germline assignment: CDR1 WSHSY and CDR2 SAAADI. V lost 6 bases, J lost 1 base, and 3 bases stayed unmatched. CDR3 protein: CASRAGGSNQPQHF. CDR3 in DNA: TGCGCCAGCAGGGCAGGGGGGAGCAATCAGCCCCAGCATTTT.

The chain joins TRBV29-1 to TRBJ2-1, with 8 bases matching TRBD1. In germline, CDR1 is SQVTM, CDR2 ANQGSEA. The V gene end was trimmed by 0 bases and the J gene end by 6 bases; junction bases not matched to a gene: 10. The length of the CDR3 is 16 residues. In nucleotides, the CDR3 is TGCAGCGTTGAAGATAGACGGCAGGGGGCGCGCAATGAGCAGTTCTTC. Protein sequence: CSVEDRRQGARNEQFF.